Many counts were recorded for the clone carrying this T cell receptor (beta chain). Its antigen is as yet unknown. This specimen comes from a study of early T cells in non-severe SARS-CoV-2 infection. Study background: Unsorted whole-blood RNA was sequenced in bulk, leaving chains unpaired.

Germline CDR1 is DFQATT and CDR2 is SNEGSKA (reference sequence). CDR3 length: 16 residues. The ends lost 0 bases at V and 9 bases at J; junction bases unmatched: 8. Unique molecular identifiers were affixed to single, distinct cDNA molecules. MiXCR was run by TCRdb on the 5' RACE reads, yielding one entry per CDR3 protein. The data hold under 95,000 distinct CDR3 sequences, with roughly 12% observed a single time. Study-wide results and limits: Private and CD4 specificities were missed by VDJdb matching, which favored anti-spike CD8 responses.

The sequenced sample consisted of whole blood. This TCR was recovered from an adult who was a healthcare worker with PCR-confirmed SARS-CoV-2 infection or an uninfected control (not recorded which). V usage is TRBV20-1 and J usage is TRBJ2-1; 13 positions agree with TRBD2. CDR3 in DNA: TGCAGTGCTAGAGAAGGCACTAGCGGGGGGGGCGCTGAGCAGTTCTTC. It codes for CSAREGTSGGGAEQFF.